These 27 T cell receptor beta chains came from one sample sequenced in a study of T-cell memory formation after mild COVID-19. Via MiXCR, TCRdb re-called the 5' RACE reads, giving one row per CDR3 protein. The sample has under 650,000 distinct CDR3 sequences, 15% to 20% seen once. The specimen was PBMCs or a T cell subset sorted from them (not recorded which). The source is an adult woman who had mild COVID-19 (a few samples of this study predate the infection). Cell type and time point are not known.

This clonotype was seen at least ten times. The rearrangement joins TRBV7-2 to TRBJ2-1; tentative D call: TRBD2 (6 bases). Germline CDR1 SGHTA, CDR2 FQGNSA. V lost 1 base and J lost 0, with 13 bases in between. This CDR3 has 17 residues. CDR3 coding DNA: TGTGCCAGCAGCTTAGGTCTAGCGCTGAGCTCCTACAATGAGCAGTTCTTC. Translating gives CASSLGLALSSYNEQFF.

The rearrangement joins TRBV25-1 to TRBJ2-7; TRBD1 matches at 8 bases. V lost 2 bases, J lost 2 bases, and 5 bases stayed unmatched. Germline assignment: CDR1 MGHDK and CDR2 SYGVNS. This CDR3 region has 15 residues. CDR3 region: CASSEKRQGTYEQYF. The CDR3 coding sequence is TGTGCCAGCAGTGAAAAGAGACAGGGGACCTACGAGCAGTACTTC.

This clonotype was observed many times. This chain uses TRBV5-4 with TRBJ1-2; maybe TRBD1 (5 bases). This CDR3 has 14 residues. Trimming removed 2 bases at V and 8 bases at J, with 16 bases between. Germline V gene sequence: CDR1 SGHNT, CDR2 YYREEE (reference sequence). The CDR3 coding sequence is TGTGCCAGCAGCTTTCGATGGGGACCCGGCGGCTACACCTTC. Translating it yields CASSFRWGPGGYTF.

This clonotype was counted many times. The chain links TRBV4-3 to TRBJ2-3; D not certain. Trimming removed 0 bases from V and 3 bases from J, with 4 bases in between. The CDR3 consists of 13 residues. Germline CDR1 reads LGHNA; CDR2 reads YSLEER. CDR3 region: CASSQDWTDTQYF. As DNA, the CDR3 is TGCGCCAGCAGCCAAGATTGGACAGATACGCAGTATTTT.

The genes are TRBV11-2 and TRBJ1-3; TRBD1 matches at 7 bases. There are 15 residues in the CDR3. V dropped 6 bases and J dropped 4; count of bases not matched to a gene: 9. From germline, CDR1 is SGHAT and CDR2 FQNNGV. Here the CDR3 reads CASSKERGQGNTIYF. As DNA, the CDR3 is TGTGCCAGCAGTAAAGAGAGGGGGCAAGGAAACACCATATATTTT. Drawing the rest from reference TRBV11-2 and TRBJ1-3, the complete variable domain is EAGVAQSPRYKIIEKRQSVAFWCNPISGHATLYWYQQILGQGPKLLIQFQNNGVVDDSQLPKDRFSAERLKGVDSTLKIQPAKLEDSAVYLCASSKERGQGNTIYFGEGSWLTVV.

The sample holds a few counts of this clonotype. This chain joins TRBV4-2 and TRBJ1-2; 9 bases map to TRBD1. V was pared by 4 bases and J by 6 bases, with 6 bases of the junction left unmatched. Germline-derived CDR1 and CDR2 are LGHNA and YNFKEQ. The length of the CDR3 is 14 residues. In DNA form, the CDR3 reads TGTGCCAGCAGCCCTCGGGACAGGGTAAATGGCTACACCTTC. Residues: CASSPRDRVNGYTF.

This clonotype was recorded many times. V gene TRBV12-3 or TRBV12-4 combines with J gene TRBJ2-3; 14 bases are a match to TRBD2. Trimming at V came to 5 bases and at J to 6 bases, leaving 10 bases not matched to a gene. The CDR3 covers 17 residues. CDR3 amino acids: CASSPGTSGGLKDTQYF. CDR3 bases: TGTGCCAGCAGTCCCGGGACTAGCGGGGGCCTAAAGGATACGCAGTATTTT.

The chain uses TRBV12-3 or TRBV12-4 and TRBJ2-7; tentatively, D is TRBD1 or TRBD2 (7 bases each). Trimming removed 8 bases from V and 1 base from J, with 15 bases in between. CDR3 size: 14 residues. The CDR3 DNA sequence: TGTGCCAGCCGGGGGGCAGGGGGGTCCTACGAGCAGTACTTC. It specifies CASRGAGGSYEQYF.

The chain combines TRBV7-8 with TRBJ1-2; tentative D call: TRBD1 (6 bases). V was shortened by 11 bases and J by 3 bases, with 16 bases between the two germline ends. Germline V gene sequence: CDR1 SGHVS, CDR2 FQNEAQ. CDR3 size: 13 residues. CDR3 in DNA: TGTGCCGGATCGACAGGAACTGACTATGGCTACACCTTC. It codes for CAGSTGTDYGYTF. Together with reference TRBV7-8 and TRBJ1-2, the CDR3 gives the full variable domain: GAGVSQSPRYKVAKRGQDVALRCDPISGHVSLFWYQQALGQGPEFLTYFQNEAQLDKSGLPSDRFFAERPEGSVSTLKIQRTQQEDSAVYLCAGSTGTDYGYTFGSGTRLTVV.

This clonotype was recorded a few times. This rearrangement joins TRBV20-1 to TRBJ1-5; perhaps TRBD1 as D (6 bases). The CDR3 extends over 14 amino acids. The germline V gene has CDR1 DFQATT and CDR2 SNEGSKA (reference sequence). Trimming stripped 6 bases from V and 3 bases from J, with 15 bases between. The CDR3 here is CSAGGGYHNQPQHF. Here the CDR3 DNA reads TGCAGTGCAGGGGGGGGTTACCACAATCAGCCCCAGCATTTT.

The chain couples TRBV5-4 to TRBJ2-3; D not resolved. CDR1 SGHNT and CDR2 YYREEE come from the germline V gene (reference sequence). There are 15 residues in the CDR3. Between the trimmed V and J ends, which lost 7 bases and 1 base, there was a span of 16 bases. CDR3 nucleotide sequence: TGTGCCAGCGGCCCCGGTGGCGCCCGCACAGATACGCAGTATTTT. It is translated as CASGPGGARTDTQYF.

This clonotype appeared a few times. The chain combines TRBV7-2 with TRBJ2-7, with D perhaps matching TRBD2 (7 bases). CDR1 SGHTA and CDR2 FQGNSA come from the germline V gene. CDR3 length: 14 residues. V was cut by 7 bases and J by 2 bases, with 15 bases left in between. As DNA, the CDR3 is TGTGCCAGCACCTGGGGGGGGCAGACCTACGAGCAGTACTTC. It yields the protein CASTWGGQTYEQYF. The full variable domain, with the rest looked up from reference TRBV7-2 and TRBJ2-7, is GAGVSQSPSNKVTEKGKDVELRCDPISGHTALYWYRQSLGQGLEFLIYFQGNSAPDKSGLPSDRFSAERTGGSVSTLTIQRTQQEDSAVYLCASTWGGQTYEQYFGPGTRLTVT.

This clonotype was picked up one time. V is TRBV5-4 and J is TRBJ2-6, with D perhaps matching TRBD2 (6 bases). The V and J ends lost 3 bases and 4 bases respectively, with 11 bases between them. The germline V gene has CDR1 SGHNT and CDR2 YYREEE (reference sequence). The CDR3 totals 15 residues. The DNA for the CDR3 is TGTGCCAGCAGCTCCGGGAGTTACGGGGCCAACGTCCTGACTTTC. Amino acid sequence: CASSSGSYGANVLTF. Together with reference TRBV5-4 and TRBJ2-6, the CDR3 gives the full variable domain: ETGVTQSPTHLIKTRGQQVTLRCSSQSGHNTVSWYQQALGQGPQFIFQYYREEENGRGNFPPRFSGLQFPNYSSELNVNALELDDSALYLCASSSGSYGANVLTFGAGSRLTVL.

This chain links TRBV7-2 with TRBJ1-2; D possibly corresponds to TRBD1 (5 bases). CDR1 SGHTA and CDR2 FQGNSA come from the germline V gene. V gave up 2 bases and J gave up 0 bases, with 10 bases separating them. The CDR3 runs to 15 residues. The CDR3 here is CASSLKTGPNYGYTF. The CDR3 DNA sequence: TGTGCCAGCAGCTTAAAAACAGGACCTAACTATGGCTACACCTTC.

The V and J genes are TRBV7-8 and TRBJ2-3, with D uncertain. Germline CDR1 is SGHVS and CDR2 is FQNEAQ. The V end was cut by 5 bases, the J end by 0 bases, with 15 bases between. The CDR3 has 16 residues. The CDR3 nucleotides read TGTGCCAGCAGCCGTCACGAGCGAACTAGCACAGATACGCAGTATTTT. This gives the protein CASSRHERTSTDTQYF.

This clonotype was counted only a few times. The J gene is TRBJ1-1, the V gene TRBV5-1; D is possibly TRBD1 (5 bases). The CDR3 is made up of 16 amino acids. V shed 3 bases and J shed 0 bases, with 15 bases lying between them. Looked up from germline, CDR1 is SGHRS and CDR2 is YFSETQ. CDR3 in amino acids: CASSSNSGTVNTEAFF. CDR3 coding DNA: TGCGCCAGCAGCTCTAATTCCGGGACGGTGAACACTGAAGCTTTCTTT.

This CDR3 is CATSDPRDGGYEQYF. The CDR3 DNA follows: TGTGCCACCAGTGACCCCCGGGACGGCGGCTACGAGCAGTACTTC. This chain links TRBV24-1 with TRBJ2-7, with D perhaps matching TRBD1 or TRBD2 (5 bases each). The CDR3 extends over 15 amino acids. Germline V gene data show CDR1 as KGHDR and CDR2 as SFDVKD. V lost 4 bases to trimming and J lost 3 bases, with 15 bases between them.

J is TRBJ1-2 and V is TRBV19; the match to TRBD1 covers 8 bases. Germline V CDR1 and CDR2: LNHDA, SQIVND (reference sequence). V lost 6 bases and J lost 4; bases outside the gene matches: 7. The CDR3 length is 14 residues. The CDR3, as DNA: TGTGCCAGTAGGCTACGCGGGACAGGCTATGGCTACACCTTC. Translation gives CASRLRGTGYGYTF.

The chain couples TRBV5-1 to TRBJ2-3; D uncertain. The germline gives CDR1 SGHRS, CDR2 YFSETQ. There are 15 residues in the CDR3. V lost 2 bases and J 0 bases, leaving 10 bases between the germline ends. The CDR3 sequence: CASSLQIPSTDTQYF. CDR3 nucleotide sequence: TGCGCCAGCAGCTTACAGATTCCTAGCACAGATACGCAGTATTTT. Full variable domain (outside the CDR3, taken from reference TRBV5-1 and TRBJ2-3): KAGVTQTPRYLIKTRGQQVTLSCSPISGHRSVSWYQQTPGQGLQFLFEYFSETQRNKGNFPGRFSGRQFSNSRSEMNVSTLELGDSALYLCASSLQIPSTDTQYFGPGTRLTVL.

The chain carries TRBV12-3 or TRBV12-4 and TRBJ2-5, with D tentatively TRBD2 (5 bases). The CDR3 consists of 15 residues. V lost 2 bases to trimming and J lost 2 bases, with 12 bases between them. The CDR3 loop is CASSLSGLLQETQYF. The CDR3 DNA follows: TGTGCCAGCAGTTTATCCGGACTGCTTCAAGAGACCCAGTACTTC.

This clonotype was detected a few times. V usage is TRBV7-3 and J usage is TRBJ1-1; a possible D gene is TRBD1 (6 bases). In germline, CDR1 is SGHTA, CDR2 FQGTGA. The germline V and J ends were trimmed by 4 bases and 4 bases, with 22 bases remaining between them. There are 17 residues in the CDR3. Here the CDR3 DNA reads TGTGCCAGCAGCTCGTCAGGGGCCGGGGGACTGGGCACTGAAGCTTTCTTT. It translates to CASSSSGAGGLGTEAFF.

Many counts were recorded for this clonotype. The chain uses TRBV20-1 and TRBJ1-1; D may be TRBD1 (5 bases). V lost 2 bases, J lost 1 base, and 14 bases lay in between. Germline CDR1 is DFQATT and CDR2 is SNEGSKA (reference sequence). This CDR3 has 15 residues. The CDR3, as DNA: TGCAGTGCTAGATTCCAGGGACGGGGGAACACTGAAGCTTTCTTT. Protein sequence: CSARFQGRGNTEAFF.

The chain has TRBV3-1 and TRBJ2-7; possibly TRBD2 for D (6 bases). Between the trimmed V and J ends, which lost 0 bases and 7 bases, there was a span of 16 bases. CDR3 length: 15 amino acids. The germline gives CDR1 LGHDT, CDR2 YNNKEL (reference sequence). DNA of the CDR3: TGTGCCAGCAGCCAAGATGGGACTCCTGGTGGGGAGCAGTACTTC. It specifies CASSQDGTPGGEQYF.

This clonotype was found a few times. The rearrangement links TRBV5-1 to TRBJ1-2; 11 bases map to TRBD1. V lost 4 bases to trimming and J lost 7 bases; unmatched junction nucleotides: 12. CDR1 and CDR2 (germline): SGHRS, YFSETQ. CDR3 length: 16 residues. The CDR3 bases are TGCGCCAGCAGCGATGGACAGGGGGCATCCTCTGGTGGCTACACCTTC. Translated, it gives CASSDGQGASSGGYTF.

CDR3 sequence (DNA): TGCAGCGCCTCGGACGGGTACGAGCAGTACTTC. Translation gives CSASDGYEQYF. The chain couples TRBV29-1 to TRBJ2-7; D is unclear. This CDR3 contains 11 residues. CDR1 and CDR2 (germline): SQVTM, ANQGSEA. V dropped 7 bases and J dropped 4 bases, with 11 bases sitting between them.

The chain is built from TRBV6-5 and TRBJ1-5; D unclear. Trimming removed 3 bases at V and 14 bases at J, with 11 bases between. CDR1 and CDR2 from the germline V gene are MNHEY and SVGAGI. The CDR3 consists of 11 residues. The CDR3 loop is CASSYSGSEHF. DNA of the CDR3: TGTGCCAGCAGTTATTCCGGCTCTGAGCATTTT.

The genes are TRBV29-1 and TRBJ2-7, with 8 bases fitting TRBD1. Germline V gene lookup returns CDR1 SQVTM and CDR2 ANQGSEA. The CDR3 is 13 residues long. Trimming at V came to 7 bases and at J to 4 bases, leaving 9 bases not matched to a gene. CDR3 in amino acids: CSAQGQEIYEQYF. The CDR3 coding sequence is TGCAGCGCCCAGGGACAGGAGATTTACGAGCAGTACTTC.